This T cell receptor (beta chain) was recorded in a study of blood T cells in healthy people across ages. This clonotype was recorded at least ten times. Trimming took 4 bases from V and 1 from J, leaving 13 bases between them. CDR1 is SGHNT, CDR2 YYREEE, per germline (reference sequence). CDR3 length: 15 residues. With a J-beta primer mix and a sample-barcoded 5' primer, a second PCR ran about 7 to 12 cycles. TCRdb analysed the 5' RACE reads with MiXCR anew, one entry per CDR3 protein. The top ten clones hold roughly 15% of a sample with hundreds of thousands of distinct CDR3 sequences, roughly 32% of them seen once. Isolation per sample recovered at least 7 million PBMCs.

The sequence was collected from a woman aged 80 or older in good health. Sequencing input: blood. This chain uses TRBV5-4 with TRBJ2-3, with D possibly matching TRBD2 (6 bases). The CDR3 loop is CASSLITSRTDTQYF. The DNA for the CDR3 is TGTGCCAGCAGCCTAATTACTAGCCGCACAGATACGCAGTATTTT. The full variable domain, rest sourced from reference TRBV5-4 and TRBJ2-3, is ETGVTQSPTHLIKTRGQQVTLRCSSQSGHNTVSWYQQALGQGPQFIFQYYREEENGRGNFPPRFSGLQFPNYSSELNVNALELDDSALYLCASSLITSRTDTQYFGPGTRLTVL.